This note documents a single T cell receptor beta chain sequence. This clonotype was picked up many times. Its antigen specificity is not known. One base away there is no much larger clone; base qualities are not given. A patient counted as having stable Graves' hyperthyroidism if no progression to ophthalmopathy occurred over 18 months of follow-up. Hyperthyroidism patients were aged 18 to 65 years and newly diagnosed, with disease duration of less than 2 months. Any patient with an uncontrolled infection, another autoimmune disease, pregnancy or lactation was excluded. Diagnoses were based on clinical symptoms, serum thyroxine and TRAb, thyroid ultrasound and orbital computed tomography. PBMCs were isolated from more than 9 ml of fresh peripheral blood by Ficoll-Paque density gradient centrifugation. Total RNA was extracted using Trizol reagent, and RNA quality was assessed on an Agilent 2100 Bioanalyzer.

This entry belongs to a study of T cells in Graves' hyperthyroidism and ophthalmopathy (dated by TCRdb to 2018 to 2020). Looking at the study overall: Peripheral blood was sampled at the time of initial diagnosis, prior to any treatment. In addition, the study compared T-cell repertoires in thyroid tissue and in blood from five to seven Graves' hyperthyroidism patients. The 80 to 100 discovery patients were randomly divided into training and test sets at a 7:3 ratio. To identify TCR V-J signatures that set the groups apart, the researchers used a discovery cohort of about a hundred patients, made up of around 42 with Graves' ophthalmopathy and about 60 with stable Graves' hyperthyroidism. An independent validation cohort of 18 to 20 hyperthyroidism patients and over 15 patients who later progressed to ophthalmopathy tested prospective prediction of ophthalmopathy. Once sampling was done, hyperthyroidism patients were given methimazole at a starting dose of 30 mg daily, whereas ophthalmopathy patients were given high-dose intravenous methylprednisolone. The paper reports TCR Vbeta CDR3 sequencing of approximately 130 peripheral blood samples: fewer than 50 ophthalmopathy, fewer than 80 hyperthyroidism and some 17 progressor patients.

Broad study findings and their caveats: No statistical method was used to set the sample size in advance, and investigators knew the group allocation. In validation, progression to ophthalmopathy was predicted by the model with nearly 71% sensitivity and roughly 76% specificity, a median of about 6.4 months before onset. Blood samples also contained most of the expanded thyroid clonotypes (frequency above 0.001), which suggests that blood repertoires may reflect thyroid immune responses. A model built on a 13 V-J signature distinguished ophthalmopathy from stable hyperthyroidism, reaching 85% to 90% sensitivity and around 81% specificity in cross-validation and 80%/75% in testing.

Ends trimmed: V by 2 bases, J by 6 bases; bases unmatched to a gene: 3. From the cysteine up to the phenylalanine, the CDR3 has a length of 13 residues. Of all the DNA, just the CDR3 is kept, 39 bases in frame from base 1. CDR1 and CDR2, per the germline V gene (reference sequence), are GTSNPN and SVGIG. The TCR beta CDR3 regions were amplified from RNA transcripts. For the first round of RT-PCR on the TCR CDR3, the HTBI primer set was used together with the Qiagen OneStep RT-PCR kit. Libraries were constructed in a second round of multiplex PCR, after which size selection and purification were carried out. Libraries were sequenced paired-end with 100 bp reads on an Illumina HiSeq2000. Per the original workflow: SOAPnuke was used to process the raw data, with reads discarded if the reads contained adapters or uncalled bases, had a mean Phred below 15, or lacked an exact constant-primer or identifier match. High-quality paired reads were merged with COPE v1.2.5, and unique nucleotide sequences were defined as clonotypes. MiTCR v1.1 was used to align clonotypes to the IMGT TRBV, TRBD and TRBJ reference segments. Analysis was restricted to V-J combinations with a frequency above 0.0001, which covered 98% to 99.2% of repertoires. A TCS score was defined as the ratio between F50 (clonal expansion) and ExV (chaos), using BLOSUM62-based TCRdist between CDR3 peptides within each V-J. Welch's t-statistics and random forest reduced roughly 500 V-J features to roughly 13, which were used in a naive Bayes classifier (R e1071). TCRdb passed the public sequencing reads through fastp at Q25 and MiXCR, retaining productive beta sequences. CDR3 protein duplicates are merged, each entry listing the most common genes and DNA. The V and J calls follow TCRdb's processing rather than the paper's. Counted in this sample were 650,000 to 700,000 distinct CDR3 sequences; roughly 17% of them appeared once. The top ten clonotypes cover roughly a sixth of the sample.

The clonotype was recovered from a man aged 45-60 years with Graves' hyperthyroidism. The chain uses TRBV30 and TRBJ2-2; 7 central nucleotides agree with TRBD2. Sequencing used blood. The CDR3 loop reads CAWSIGGAGELFF. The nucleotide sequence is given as TGTGCCTGGAGTATTGGGGGGGCCGGGGAGCTGTTTTTT.